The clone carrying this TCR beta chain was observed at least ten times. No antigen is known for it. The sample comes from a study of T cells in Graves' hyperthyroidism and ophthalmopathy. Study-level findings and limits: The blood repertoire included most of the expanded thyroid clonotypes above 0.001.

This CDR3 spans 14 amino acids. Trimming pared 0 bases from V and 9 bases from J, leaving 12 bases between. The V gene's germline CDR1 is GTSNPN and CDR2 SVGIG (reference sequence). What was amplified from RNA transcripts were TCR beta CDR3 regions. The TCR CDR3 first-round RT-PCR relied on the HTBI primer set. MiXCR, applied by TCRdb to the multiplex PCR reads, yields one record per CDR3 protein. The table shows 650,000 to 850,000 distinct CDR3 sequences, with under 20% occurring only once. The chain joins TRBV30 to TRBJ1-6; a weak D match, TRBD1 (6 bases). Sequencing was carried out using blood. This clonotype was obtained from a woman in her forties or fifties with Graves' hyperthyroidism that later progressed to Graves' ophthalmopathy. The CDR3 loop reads CAWSVGQGISPLHF. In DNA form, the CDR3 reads TGTGCCTGGAGTGTCGGGCAGGGGATTTCACCCCTCCACTTT.